The T cell receptor beta chain described here comes from a study of control samples from healthy donors and cancer patients. Some clones are missing from TCRdb's copy, which holds only in-frame ones; the method was immunoSEQ multiplex PCR. The table shows about 57,000 clones, with about 91% occurring only once. The CDR3 spans 15 residues. From germline, CDR1 is LGHNA and CDR2 YSLEER. V lost 0 bases to trimming and J lost 8 bases, with 16 bases between them. Sequenced material: PBMCs. This chain uses TRBV4-3 with TRBJ1-2; D is ambiguous. The clonotype originates from a man between 25 and 39 years old with colorectal cancer. The chain's CDR3 is CASSQDSGPSRGYTF. CDR3 nucleotide sequence: TGCGCCAGCAGCCAAGATTCGGGCCCCTCTCGAGGCTACACCTTC.